The T cell receptor (beta chain) described here comes from a study of cytomegalovirus exposure and HLA in healthy donors. Use of 60 Vbeta and 13 Jbeta primers characterized the PCR. Using immunoSEQ multiplex PCR, the repertoire was profiled, and TCRdb retains in-frame clones only, with some absent. This sample has 150,000 to 250,000 clones; roughly 79% occur once, and the top ten carry under 2%. There were likely unrecorded immune exposures, though donors were nominally healthy when sampled. This CDR3 is 17 amino acids long. Trimming removed 2 bases at V and 10 bases at J, with 21 bases between. Germline V gene data show CDR1 as MNHEY and CDR2 as SMNVEV (reference sequence).

J is TRBJ1-6 and V is TRBV27, with D possibly TRBD1 on 5 matching bases. The TCR originated in a man aged 25-45 years in good health and CMV-seronegative. Material for sequencing was PBMCs. CDR3 loop: CASSLEQGGVGRSPLHF. For the CDR3, the DNA is TGTGCCAGCAGTTTAGAGCAGGGTGGGGTGGGAAGGTCACCCCTCCACTTT.